This is a list of T cell receptor beta chains from one sample in a study of cytomegalovirus exposure and HLA in healthy donors. Method: immunoSEQ multiplex PCR; TCRdb's copy keeps in-frame clones and lacks some. The top ten clones hold more than 0.85% of a sample with approximately 150,000 clones, 84% of them seen once. Sequencing used PBMCs. All receptors derive from a man aged 25-45 years in good health and CMV-seronegative. The CDR3 runs from the conserved cysteine through the conserved F or W. Fields, in order: J gene, D gene, clone size, V gene, CDR3 protein, CDR3 DNA. The D gene is left open where the match is weak. Clone size, where shown, is once, few, many, or a class for clones that have expanded.

j_call: TRBJ2-7
d_call: TRBD1
clone_size: -
v_call: TRBV9
cdr3_aa: CASRGWTGGLYEQYF
cdr3_nt: TGTGCCAGCAGGGGATGGACAGGGGGACTCTACGAGCAGTACTTC

j_call: TRBJ2-1
d_call: -
clone_size: -
v_call: TRBV6-1
cdr3_aa: CASSQLRGPNNEQFF
cdr3_nt: TGTGCCAGCAGCCAGCTCCGAGGGCCCAACAATGAGCAGTTCTTC

j_call: TRBJ1-2
d_call: TRBD1
clone_size: -
v_call: TRBV5-1
cdr3_aa: CASSRDRGRVAGYTF
cdr3_nt: TGCGCCAGCAGCAGGGACAGGGGGCGCGTTGCTGGCTACACCTTC

j_call: TRBJ2-2
d_call: TRBD2
clone_size: -
v_call: TRBV7-2
cdr3_aa: CASSHTGTTNTGELFF
cdr3_nt: TGTGCCAGCAGCCACACCGGGACTACGAACACCGGGGAGCTGTTTTTT

j_call: TRBJ2-7
d_call: TRBD1
clone_size: -
v_call: TRBV4-1
cdr3_aa: CASSQHLTGGLSYEQYF
cdr3_nt: TGCGCCAGCAGCCAACACCTAACAGGGGGCCTATCCTACGAGCAGTACTTC

j_call: TRBJ1-3
d_call: TRBD1
clone_size: few
v_call: TRBV5-5
cdr3_aa: CASSLGTGRNTIYF
cdr3_nt: TGTGCCAGCAGCCTCGGGACAGGCCGAAACACCATATATTTT

j_call: TRBJ2-1
d_call: -
clone_size: once
v_call: TRBV30
cdr3_aa: CAWSGHTGRNEQFF
cdr3_nt: TGTGCCTGGAGTGGACACACAGGCCGAAATGAGCAGTTCTTC

j_call: TRBJ2-7
d_call: -
clone_size: -
v_call: TRBV6-1
cdr3_aa: CASSDGRASYEQYF
cdr3_nt: TGTGCCAGCAGTGACGGCAGGGCCTCCTACGAGCAGTACTTC

j_call: TRBJ1-2
d_call: -
clone_size: -
v_call: TRBV29-1
cdr3_aa: CSVGQAEDGYTF
cdr3_nt: TGCAGCGTTGGACAGGCTGAGGATGGCTACACCTTC

j_call: TRBJ1-1
d_call: -
clone_size: -
v_call: TRBV6-5
cdr3_aa: CASSHRVYTEAFF
cdr3_nt: TGTGCCAGCAGTCACAGGGTTTACACTGAAGCTTTCTTT

j_call: TRBJ1-5
d_call: -
clone_size: -
v_call: TRBV30
cdr3_aa: CAWSIRSGGSNQPQHF
cdr3_nt: TGTGCCTGGAGTATCCGTTCCGGGGGTAGCAATCAGCCCCAGCATTTT

j_call: TRBJ2-7
d_call: TRBD1
clone_size: -
v_call: TRBV19
cdr3_aa: CASSPTQGARYEQYF
cdr3_nt: TGTGCCAGTAGCCCAACACAGGGGGCGAGGTACGAGCAGTACTTC

j_call: TRBJ2-7
d_call: TRBD2
clone_size: few
v_call: TRBV11-2
cdr3_aa: CASSSLAGLPYEQYF
cdr3_nt: TGTGCCAGCAGCTCCCTAGCGGGATTGCCATACGAGCAGTACTTC

j_call: TRBJ1-4
d_call: -
clone_size: -
v_call: TRBV4-3
cdr3_aa: CASSQIGGNEKLFF
cdr3_nt: TGCGCCAGCAGCCAAATCGGCGGTAATGAAAAACTGTTTTTT

j_call: TRBJ2-5
d_call: -
clone_size: -
v_call: TRBV5-1
cdr3_aa: CASSPRTQEETQYF
cdr3_nt: TGCGCCAGCAGCCCGCGAACCCAAGAGGAGACCCAGTACTTC

j_call: TRBJ2-1
d_call: -
clone_size: -
v_call: TRBV9
cdr3_aa: CASSPQRVSYNEQFF
cdr3_nt: TGTGCCAGCAGCCCCCAGAGGGTCTCCTACAATGAGCAGTTCTTC

j_call: TRBJ2-6
d_call: -
clone_size: -
v_call: TRBV6-5
cdr3_aa: CASSYSSDSGANVLTF
cdr3_nt: TGTGCCAGCAGTTACTCAAGCGACTCTGGGGCCAACGTCCTGACTTTC

j_call: TRBJ1-5
d_call: TRBD1
clone_size: -
v_call: TRBV28
cdr3_aa: CATAWTGFNQPQHF
cdr3_nt: TGTGCCACAGCATGGACAGGCTTCAATCAGCCCCAGCATTTT

j_call: TRBJ1-2
d_call: -
clone_size: -
v_call: TRBV7-9
cdr3_aa: CASSLVPANYGYTF
cdr3_nt: TGTGCCAGCAGCCTCGTCCCAGCTAACTATGGCTACACCTTC

j_call: TRBJ2-1
d_call: -
clone_size: -
v_call: TRBV6-1
cdr3_aa: CASSEARTPQGEFF
cdr3_nt: TGTGCCAGCAGTGAAGCAAGGACGCCTCAAGGGGAGTTCTTC

j_call: TRBJ2-7
d_call: -
clone_size: few
v_call: TRBV5-1
cdr3_aa: CASSLTGNSYEQYF
cdr3_nt: TGCGCCAGCAGCTTGACCGGGAATTCCTACGAGCAGTACTTC

j_call: TRBJ1-2
d_call: -
clone_size: -
v_call: TRBV7-9
cdr3_aa: CASSFNRAGYTF
cdr3_nt: TGTGCCAGCAGCTTTAACAGGGCTGGCTACACCTTC

j_call: TRBJ2-3
d_call: TRBD2
clone_size: -
v_call: TRBV27
cdr3_aa: CASRPIAGSTDTQYF
cdr3_nt: TGTGCCAGCAGGCCAATAGCGGGGAGCACAGATACGCAGTATTTT

j_call: TRBJ2-1
d_call: -
clone_size: few
v_call: TRBV11-2
cdr3_aa: CASSLVWSYNEQFF
cdr3_nt: TGTGCCAGCAGCTTAGTCTGGAGCTACAATGAGCAGTTCTTC

j_call: TRBJ2-2
d_call: -
clone_size: -
v_call: TRBV7-9
cdr3_aa: CASSLSGNTGELFF
cdr3_nt: TGTGCCAGCAGCCTTTCGGGGAACACCGGGGAGCTGTTTTTT

j_call: TRBJ1-3
d_call: -
clone_size: -
v_call: TRBV9
cdr3_aa: CASSVLDRLSGNTIYF
cdr3_nt: TGTGCCAGCAGCGTCCTCGACAGACTTTCTGGAAACACCATATATTTT

j_call: TRBJ2-1
d_call: TRBD2
clone_size: -
v_call: TRBV11-1
cdr3_aa: CASSSIGEGLYNEQFF
cdr3_nt: TGTGCCAGCAGCTCTATTGGGGAGGGCCTCTACAATGAGCAGTTCTTC

j_call: TRBJ1-2
d_call: TRBD1
clone_size: -
v_call: TRBV19
cdr3_aa: CASSILGDRDYGYTF
cdr3_nt: TGTGCCAGTAGTATATTGGGCGACAGGGACTATGGCTACACCTTC

j_call: TRBJ2-1
d_call: TRBD1
clone_size: -
v_call: TRBV14
cdr3_aa: CASSQGTGGNEQFF
cdr3_nt: TGTGCCAGCAGCCAAGGGACAGGGGGCAATGAGCAGTTCTTC

j_call: TRBJ2-5
d_call: TRBD1
clone_size: -
v_call: TRBV19
cdr3_aa: CASRPGTGHGETQYF
cdr3_nt: TGTGCCAGTAGGCCCGGGACAGGGCATGGGGAGACCCAGTACTTC

j_call: TRBJ1-5
d_call: -
clone_size: few
v_call: TRBV2
cdr3_aa: CASSEQGLSNQPQHF
cdr3_nt: TGTGCCAGCAGTGAGCAGGGGCTAAGCAATCAGCCCCAGCATTTT

j_call: TRBJ2-5
d_call: TRBD1
clone_size: few
v_call: TRBV5-6
cdr3_aa: CASSFPGQIFLETQYF
cdr3_nt: TGTGCCAGCAGTTTTCCGGGACAGATTTTTTTAGAGACCCAGTACTTC

j_call: TRBJ1-1
d_call: -
clone_size: once
v_call: TRBV20-1
cdr3_aa: CSAKFGETAFF
cdr3_nt: TGCAGTGCAAAGTTCGGAGAGACGGCTTTCTTT

j_call: TRBJ1-3
d_call: -
clone_size: -
v_call: TRBV11-2
cdr3_aa: CASSFAPGGSGNTIYF
cdr3_nt: TGTGCCAGCAGCTTTGCCCCCGGGGGATCTGGAAACACCATATATTTT

j_call: TRBJ2-1
d_call: TRBD2
clone_size: -
v_call: TRBV28
cdr3_aa: CASSPGGLGEQFF
cdr3_nt: TGTGCCAGCAGTCCGGGGGGGCTTGGGGAGCAGTTCTTC

j_call: TRBJ1-4
d_call: -
clone_size: few
v_call: TRBV7-9
cdr3_aa: CASSLARGVIGKKLFF
cdr3_nt: TGTGCCAGCAGCTTAGCGCGGGGGGTGATTGGCAAAAAACTGTTTTTT

j_call: TRBJ1-1
d_call: -
clone_size: -
v_call: TRBV29-1
cdr3_aa: CSVGRLMAAEAFF
cdr3_nt: TGCAGCGTTGGACGCCTGATGGCGGCTGAAGCTTTCTTT

j_call: TRBJ2-7
d_call: TRBD1
clone_size: -
v_call: TRBV6-4
cdr3_aa: CARAGTGAYEQYF
cdr3_nt: TGTGCCAGGGCCGGGACAGGGGCCTACGAGCAGTACTTC

j_call: TRBJ1-1
d_call: -
clone_size: -
v_call: TRBV5-1
cdr3_aa: CASSREARIMNTEAFF
cdr3_nt: TGCGCCAGCAGTAGAGAGGCCCGAATTATGAACACTGAAGCTTTCTTT

j_call: TRBJ2-1
d_call: -
clone_size: -
v_call: TRBV7-2
cdr3_aa: CASSLDWDNEQFF
cdr3_nt: TGTGCCAGCAGCCTCGACTGGGACAATGAGCAGTTCTTC

j_call: TRBJ2-4
d_call: TRBD1
clone_size: -
v_call: TRBV11-2
cdr3_aa: CASSLIRGPAKNIQYF
cdr3_nt: TGTGCCAGCAGCTTAATCAGGGGGCCTGCCAAAAACATTCAGTACTTC

j_call: TRBJ2-1
d_call: TRBD2
clone_size: -
v_call: TRBV6-4
cdr3_aa: CASSEVAGGPPAEQFF
cdr3_nt: TGTGCCAGCAGTGAAGTCGCGGGAGGGCCCCCCGCTGAGCAGTTCTTC

j_call: TRBJ1-2
d_call: -
clone_size: -
v_call: TRBV27
cdr3_aa: CASSRTETNYGYTF
cdr3_nt: TGTGCCAGCAGTCGGACAGAGACTAACTATGGCTACACCTTC

j_call: TRBJ1-1
d_call: -
clone_size: -
v_call: TRBV7-2
cdr3_aa: CASSLTRNTEAFF
cdr3_nt: TGTGCCAGCAGCTTAACACGGAACACTGAAGCTTTCTTT

j_call: TRBJ1-2
d_call: -
clone_size: few
v_call: TRBV10-3
cdr3_aa: CAISAGISDGYTF
cdr3_nt: TGTGCCATCAGTGCCGGGATCTCTGATGGCTACACCTTC

j_call: TRBJ2-2
d_call: TRBD2
clone_size: -
v_call: TRBV7-3
cdr3_aa: CASSPPGGRAPWELFF
cdr3_nt: TGTGCCAGCAGTCCTCCGGGGGGGAGGGCCCCTTGGGAGCTGTTTTTT

j_call: TRBJ1-2
d_call: TRBD1
clone_size: -
v_call: TRBV2
cdr3_aa: CASSDGGQDAYGYTF
cdr3_nt: TGTGCCAGCAGTGACGGGGGACAGGATGCCTATGGCTACACCTTC

j_call: TRBJ1-5
d_call: -
clone_size: once
v_call: TRBV19
cdr3_aa: CASSAGQPQHF
cdr3_nt: TGTGCCAGTAGTGCGGGGCAGCCCCAGCATTTT

j_call: TRBJ1-2
d_call: -
clone_size: -
v_call: TRBV7-8
cdr3_aa: CASSFPQAGYGYTF
cdr3_nt: TGTGCCAGCAGCTTCCCCCAGGCGGGCTATGGCTACACCTTC

j_call: TRBJ1-2
d_call: TRBD1
clone_size: -
v_call: TRBV5-6
cdr3_aa: CASSLGQGAFGYTF
cdr3_nt: TGTGCCAGCAGCTTGGGACAGGGGGCATTTGGCTACACCTTC

j_call: TRBJ2-3
d_call: -
clone_size: -
v_call: TRBV4-2
cdr3_aa: CASSHDLFTDTQYF
cdr3_nt: TGTGCCAGCAGCCACGACTTGTTCACAGATACGCAGTATTTT

j_call: TRBJ2-3
d_call: -
clone_size: few
v_call: TRBV5-1
cdr3_aa: CASSPPDSYTDTQYF
cdr3_nt: TGCGCCAGCAGCCCACCGGACAGCTACACAGATACGCAGTATTTT

j_call: TRBJ1-5
d_call: TRBD1
clone_size: -
v_call: TRBV4-2
cdr3_aa: CASSQYRGGYQPQHF
cdr3_nt: TGTGCCAGCAGCCAATACAGGGGAGGATATCAGCCCCAGCATTTT

j_call: TRBJ2-1
d_call: -
clone_size: -
v_call: TRBV7-2
cdr3_aa: CASSSGVRYNEQFF
cdr3_nt: TGTGCCAGCAGCTCAGGGGTTAGGTACAATGAGCAGTTCTTC

j_call: TRBJ1-4
d_call: -
clone_size: -
v_call: TRBV25-1
cdr3_aa: CASSDFAGAEKLFF
cdr3_nt: TGTGCCAGCAGTGACTTTGCAGGGGCCGAAAAACTGTTTTTT